The next 32 T cell receptor beta chains were all read from a single sample in a study of T cell responses to AZD1222 COVID-19 vaccine. Only in-frame clones appear in the TCRdb table, and some are missing; sequencing was by immunoSEQ multiplex PCR. The sample lists approximately 77,000 clones; 92% were seen once. The source material was peripheral blood, sampled on day 0 of MenACWY control vaccination. These receptors were obtained from an adult in good health.

The chain joins TRBV5-6 to TRBJ2-5, with D perhaps assigned TRBD1 or TRBD2 (5 bases each). CDR3 size: 16 residues. Germline V gene data show CDR1 as SGHDT and CDR2 as YYEEEE. With 1 base removed from V and 0 bases from J, the gap between germline ends came to 13 bases. This CDR3 is CASSLFGTADQETQYF. The CDR3 DNA reads as TGTGCCAGCAGCTTGTTTGGGACGGCGGACCAAGAGACCCAGTACTTC.

V usage is TRBV28 and J usage is TRBJ2-7, with 8 bases matching TRBD1. CDR1 and CDR2 (germline): MDHEN, SYDVKM. Trimming at V came to 5 bases and at J to 2 bases, leaving 5 bases not matched to a gene. The CDR3 covers 14 residues. This CDR3 is CASSQDRATYEQYF. The CDR3 coding sequence is TGTGCCAGCAGTCAGGACAGGGCAACCTACGAGCAGTACTTC.

The rearrangement joins TRBV5-1 to TRBJ1-2; D might be TRBD1 (6 bases). V was clipped by 4 bases and J by 3 bases, with 13 bases between them. The CDR3 extends over 14 amino acids. The germline V gene has CDR1 SGHRS and CDR2 YFSETQ. CDR3 loop: CASSPTGSDYGYTF. CDR3 coding DNA: TGCGCCAGCAGCCCAACAGGGAGCGACTATGGCTACACCTTC.

The V gene is TRBV4-3, the J gene TRBJ2-7; the match to TRBD1 covers 8 bases. The V gene's germline CDR1 is LGHNA and CDR2 YSLEER. Trimming removed 1 base from V and 5 bases from J; junction bases left unmatched: 4. The length of the CDR3 is 14 residues. In DNA form, the CDR3 reads TGCGCCAGCAGCCAAGGCCAGGGGGCGGACGAGCAGTACTTC. Translating gives CASSQGQGADEQYF.

This clone appeared a single time. This chain joins TRBV29-1 and TRBJ2-2, with D perhaps assigned TRBD1 or TRBD2 (5 bases each). Germline assignment: CDR1 SQVTM and CDR2 ANQGSEA. The CDR3 length is 13 residues. Trimming cost V 6 bases and J 0 bases, with 8 bases left between them. The CDR3 DNA is TGCAGCGTCGGGACGGCGAACACCGGGGAGCTGTTTTTT. Protein: CSVGTANTGELFF.

The chain uses TRBV28 and TRBJ2-7, with no clear D. Germline values: CDR1 MDHEN, CDR2 SYDVKM. Trimming left V 5 bases short and J 3 bases short, with 8 bases between. The CDR3 is 12 amino acids. CDR3 coding DNA: TGTGCCAGCAGTCCCCGATACTACGAGCAGTACTTC. Its translation: CASSPRYYEQYF.

The V gene is TRBV28, the J gene TRBJ2-3; possibly TRBD1 for D (5 bases). Germline lookup yields CDR1 MDHEN and CDR2 SYDVKM. The V and J ends lost 6 bases and 1 base respectively, with 14 bases between them. This CDR3 comprises 15 residues. CDR3 region: CASRAEPTGTDTQYF. CDR3 sequence (DNA): TGTGCCAGCAGGGCGGAACCGACAGGCACAGATACGCAGTATTTT.

The chain couples TRBV19 to TRBJ1-2; 9 positions match TRBD1. CDR3 size: 13 residues. The germline gives CDR1 LNHDA, CDR2 SQIVND (reference sequence). The trim removed 5 bases at V and 5 bases at J, leaving 3 bases unmatched. The DNA of the CDR3 is TGTGCCAGTAGTGAAGGGACAGGGTATGGCTACACCTTC. Translated, it gives CASSEGTGYGYTF.

This rearrangement joins TRBV28 to TRBJ2-5; the D gene could be TRBD1 or TRBD2 (5 bases each). From germline, CDR1 is MDHEN and CDR2 SYDVKM. Between the trimmed V and J ends, which lost 5 bases and 9 bases, there was a span of 25 bases. The CDR3 has 16 residues. CDR3 nucleotides: TGTGCCAGCAGTGTCTCGGGACCCACCTCGTTAGGGTCCCAGTACTTC. This sequence encodes CASSVSGPTSLGSQYF.

This chain uses TRBV4-3 with TRBJ1-2; no clear D. The CDR3 has 14 amino acids. The germline V gene encodes CDR1 LGHNA and CDR2 YSLEER. With 1 base removed from V and 2 bases from J, the gap between germline ends came to 8 bases. The CDR3, as DNA: TGCGCCAGCAGCCAAGGGGAACTAAACTATGGCTACACCTTC. Translated: CASSQGELNYGYTF.

The chain combines TRBV19 with TRBJ2-6, with 7 bases lining up with TRBD1. Germline trimming cut 5 bases from V and 2 bases from J; bases unmatched to any gene: 9. The germline CDR1 and CDR2 sequences are LNHDA and SQIVND (reference sequence). There are 17 residues in the CDR3. The chain's CDR3 is CASSDRDKRAGANVLTF. The DNA of the CDR3 is TGTGCCAGTAGTGACAGGGATAAACGGGCTGGGGCCAACGTCCTGACTTTC. Using reference TRBV19 and TRBJ2-6 for the parts outside the CDR3, the full variable domain is DGGITQSPKYLFRKEGQNVTLSCEQNLNHDAMYWYRQDPGQGLRLIYYSQIVNDFQKGDIAEGYSVSREKKESFPLTVTSAQKNPTAFYLCASSDRDKRAGANVLTFGAGSRLTVL.

The J gene is TRBJ2-2, the V gene TRBV27; 11 nucleotides align to TRBD1. The CDR3 consists of 15 residues. Per germline, CDR1 MNHEY and CDR2 SMNVEV (reference sequence). Germline trimming cut 6 bases from V and 6 bases from J; bases unmatched to any gene: 6. CDR3 DNA sequence: TGTGCCAGCAGCCCGGGACAGGGGGTTCCCGGGGAGCTGTTTTTT. Protein: CASSPGQGVPGELFF.

The chain links TRBV6-5 to TRBJ1-5, with TRBD1 as a possible D gene (5 bases). Germline V gives CDR1 MNHEY, CDR2 SVGAGI. This CDR3 comprises 14 residues. V dropped 5 bases and J dropped 1 base, with 9 bases sitting between them. CDR3 amino acids: CASSPAGSNQPQHF. CDR3 nucleotide sequence: TGTGCCAGCAGTCCGGCAGGGAGCAATCAGCCCCAGCATTTT.

J is TRBJ2-2 and V is TRBV19; 7 nucleotides agree with TRBD1. After removal of 5 bases from V and 3 bases from J, the junction contained 12 bases not matched to a gene. The CDR3 covers 17 residues. CDR1 and CDR2 (germline): LNHDA, SQIVND (reference sequence). Here the CDR3 reads CASSPRTGQGYTGELFF. CDR3 bases: TGTGCCAGTAGTCCTCGGACAGGTCAGGGGTACACCGGGGAGCTGTTTTTT.

This chain connects TRBV5-1 to TRBJ2-3; 10 bases are shared with TRBD2. V lost 5 bases, J lost 0 bases, and 0 bases stayed unmatched. CDR3 length equals 14 residues. CDR1 and CDR2 from the germline V gene are SGHRS and YFSETQ. CDR3 amino acids: CASRTSGSTDTQYF. The CDR3 nucleotides read TGCGCCAGCAGGACTAGCGGGAGCACAGATACGCAGTATTTT.

The rearrangement links TRBV7-2 to TRBJ1-4, with 8 bases matching TRBD1. The CDR3 length is 15 residues. Per germline, CDR1 SGHTA and CDR2 FQGNSA. The J segment lost 4 bases and the V segment lost 5 bases, leaving 6 bases of the junction unmatched. Here the CDR3 reads CASSTGQGINEKLFF. The CDR3 nucleotides are TGTGCCAGCAGCACCGGACAGGGCATTAATGAAAAACTGTTTTTT. The full variable domain, completed using reference TRBV7-2 and TRBJ1-4, is GAGVSQSPSNKVTEKGKDVELRCDPISGHTALYWYRQSLGQGLEFLIYFQGNSAPDKSGLPSDRFSAERTGGSVSTLTIQRTQQEDSAVYLCASSTGQGINEKLFFGSGTQLSVL.

This chain joins TRBV7-6 and TRBJ2-5; possibly TRBD2 for D (5 bases). Germline loops: CDR1 SGHVS, CDR2 FNYEAQ. The CDR3 covers 15 residues. Trimming took off 1 base at V and 4 bases at J, with 13 bases between the two ends. The CDR3 region has the DNA TGTGCCAGCAGCTTAGTCGTCACTAGGTCAGAGACCCAGTACTTC. This encodes CASSLVVTRSETQYF.

The rearrangement joins TRBV5-1 to TRBJ2-1; TRBD1 or TRBD2 may be the D gene (6 bases each). Trimming removed 0 bases at V and 5 bases at J, with 18 bases between. Germline CDR1 is SGHRS and CDR2 is YFSETQ. This CDR3 is built from 17 residues. CDR3 loop: CASSLAVRAGEDNEQFF. CDR3 bases: TGCGCCAGCAGCTTGGCGGTTCGGGCAGGGGAGGACAATGAGCAGTTCTTC.

V and J are TRBV28 and TRBJ2-1; 9 bases map to TRBD2. The CDR3 runs to 13 residues. After removal of 10 bases from V and 9 bases from J, the junction contained 10 bases not matched to a gene. The germline gives CDR1 MDHEN, CDR2 SYDVKM. The CDR3 bases are TGTGCCACAGGAGGCCCAGCGGGAGGTGAGCAGTTCTTC. Translated, it gives CATGGPAGGEQFF.

The J gene is TRBJ2-7, the V gene TRBV19; 8 nucleotides agree with TRBD1. The CDR3 is 15 residues long. CDR1 is LNHDA and CDR2 is SQIVND in the germline V gene (reference sequence). V shed 4 bases and J 0 bases; nucleotides not matched to a gene: 5. This CDR3 is CASSRGQVNSYEQYF. CDR3 DNA sequence: TGTGCCAGTAGTAGGGGACAGGTTAACTCCTACGAGCAGTACTTC.

In DNA, the CDR3 is TGTGCCAGCAGCCTATTATCTGGGGCCAACGTCCTGACTTTC. This encodes CASSLLSGANVLTF. The genes are TRBV5-6 and TRBJ2-6; no firm D call. The CDR3 contains 14 residues. Per the germline V gene, CDR1 is SGHDT and CDR2 is YYEEEE. Trimming took 4 bases from V and 1 from J, leaving 6 bases between them.

A single count supports this clone. The genes are TRBV7-2 and TRBJ2-7, with 7 positions matching TRBD2. The CDR3 extends over 14 amino acids. Germline values: CDR1 SGHTA, CDR2 FQGNSA. V lost 5 bases and J lost 2; bases outside the gene matches: 6. CDR3 sequence reads: CASSPRTSTYEQYF. CDR3 bases: TGTGCCAGCAGCCCAAGGACTAGTACCTACGAGCAGTACTTC. Complete variable domain (other parts from reference TRBV7-2 and TRBJ2-7): GAGVSQSPSNKVTEKGKDVELRCDPISGHTALYWYRQSLGQGLEFLIYFQGNSAPDKSGLPSDRFSAERTGGSVSTLTIQRTQQEDSAVYLCASSPRTSTYEQYFGPGTRLTVT.

J is TRBJ2-5 and V is TRBV5-1, with 9 bases fitting TRBD1. The CDR3 has 13 residues. V was pared by 3 bases and J by 5 bases, with 2 bases of the junction left unmatched. Germline V gene data show CDR1 as SGHRS and CDR2 as YFSETQ. Here the CDR3 reads CASSYGTGETQYF. CDR3 DNA: TGCGCCAGCAGCTATGGGACAGGGGAGACCCAGTACTTC.

The chain carries TRBV6-6 and TRBJ2-3; 11 nucleotides line up with TRBD2. The CDR3 has 14 amino acids. V dropped 5 bases and J dropped 4; count of bases not matched to a gene: 2. Germline CDR1 is MNHNY and CDR2 is SVGAGI (reference sequence). The CDR3 spells CASSVLAGADTQYF. CDR3 nucleotide sequence: TGTGCCAGCAGTGTACTAGCGGGGGCAGATACGCAGTATTTT.

The chain uses TRBV28 and TRBJ2-7, with TRBD1 matching over 7 bases. Germline values: CDR1 MDHEN, CDR2 SYDVKM. This CDR3 is built from 15 residues. J was trimmed by 10 bases and V by 5 bases; bases with no gene match: 17. CDR3 residues: CASSPTGLGRETQYF. The DNA of the CDR3 is TGTGCCAGCAGTCCGACAGGGTTGGGTCGCGAGACACAGTACTTC.

For this clone: One end of the junction does not line up with germline, which may come from a read error. The chain couples TRBV7-7 to TRBJ2-3, with D tentatively TRBD1 (7 bases). Germline V lookup: CDR1 SSHAT, CDR2 FNYEAQ (reference sequence). The CDR3 has 15 residues. As DNA, the CDR3 is TGTGCTAGCAGCTTGGGCAGGGGGAGGACAGATACGCAGTATTTT. This sequence encodes CASSLGRGRTDTQYF.

This chain joins TRBV27 and TRBJ2-7; tentative D call: TRBD2 (5 bases). Germline V gives CDR1 MNHEY, CDR2 SMNVEV (reference sequence). V lost 6 bases to trimming and J lost 2 bases, with 20 bases between them. The CDR3 is made up of 16 amino acids. The CDR3 loop is CASRTNLNPGTYEQYF. In nucleotides, the CDR3 is TGTGCCAGCAGAACTAACCTGAACCCGGGGACCTACGAGCAGTACTTC.

This clone was seen a single time. V and J are TRBV24-1 and TRBJ2-3; 8 bases line up with TRBD1. CDR3 length: 16 residues. The junction had 10 bases not matched to a gene; V was cut back by 3 bases and J by 6 bases. Germline V CDR1 and CDR2: KGHDR, SFDVKD. For the CDR3, the DNA is TGTGCCACCAGTGATAGCGGCAGGGGGCCGGGTGATACGCAGTATTTT. It encodes CATSDSGRGPGDTQYF.

V gene TRBV28 combines with J gene TRBJ1-3, with TRBD1 matching 8 bases. CDR1 and CDR2 (germline): MDHEN, SYDVKM. This CDR3 is 14 amino acids long. Trimming cost V 6 bases and J 3 bases; bases outside gene matches: 4. DNA for the CDR3: TGTGCCAGCAGGGGACAGGCGGATGGAAACACCATATATTTT. Its translation is CASRGQADGNTIYF.

As to this clone: Different DNA sequences within this sample yield the same CDR3. The chain recombines TRBV28 with TRBJ2-7; TRBD1 might be the D (5 bases). This CDR3 region has 12 residues. V was pared by 3 bases and J by 4 bases, with 7 bases between. Germline CDR1 is MDHEN and CDR2 is SYDVKM. This CDR3 reads CASSLGRYEQYF. CDR3 coding DNA: TGTGCCAGCAGTTTGGGGCGTTACGAGCAGTACTTC.

The chain recombines TRBV7-9 with TRBJ2-7; D is unclear. V lost 3 bases and J lost 1, with 7 bases in between. Per the germline V gene, CDR1 is SEHNR and CDR2 is FQNEAQ (reference sequence). The CDR3 covers 13 residues. The DNA of the CDR3 is TGTGCCAGCAGCTTCACCCGATCCTACGAGCAGTACTTC. It translates to CASSFTRSYEQYF.

The chain joins TRBV2 to TRBJ1-1; D gene ambiguous. The V end lost 0 bases, the J end lost 1 base, and 12 bases lay between the germline ends. Per germline, CDR1 SNHLY and CDR2 FYNNEI. The CDR3 covers 16 residues. In nucleotides, the CDR3 is TGTGCCAGCAGTGAAGCCGGTGGGAGACCGAACACTGAAGCTTTCTTT. Translated: CASSEAGGRPNTEAFF.